The source of this T cell receptor beta chain is a study of blood T cell repertoires in COVID-19. In the study overall: Some COVID-19 samples were acute and others convalescent; all came from the United States, Italy and Spain. PBMCs, B-cell-depleted T cells, or T cells were the source of the cDNA or gDNA that made up the material.

Original data processing: Amplification of reference gene primers provided the estimated nucleated cell counts. Some clones are missing from TCRdb's copy, which holds only in-frame ones; the method was immunoSEQ multiplex PCR. From that table come the V and J calls and clone size; the DNA was used to work out D and trimming. The sample lists around 99,000 clones, roughly 80% seen once, with around 4.2% in the top ten. The sequence was obtained from a human donor in a cohort sampled during active COVID-19. Sequenced sample: peripheral blood.

The CDR3 DNA is TGTGCCAGCAGTTCGCCGGGGTCTGGCTACACCTTC. The encoded protein is CASSSPGSGYTF. This rearrangement joins TRBV6-5 to TRBJ1-2; D is undetermined. CDR1 is MNHEY, CDR2 SVGAGI, per germline. Between the trimmed V and J ends, which lost 4 bases and 7 bases, there was a span of 10 bases. The CDR3 is 12 amino acids.